This T cell receptor beta chain emerged from a study of blood T cell repertoires in COVID-19. For the study at large: PBMCs, B-cell-depleted T cells, or T cells were the source of the cDNA or gDNA that made up the material.

The method was immunoSEQ multiplex PCR; TCRdb's version includes in-frame clones alone and lacks a portion of them. The sample has 300,000 to 350,000 clones, 80% to 90% seen once; the top ten hold 2.2%. Donors of Cohort 3 who recovered were those that had two negative PCRs, clearance, or symptom resolution. The sample consisted of PBMCs or T cells enriched from blood (not recorded which). This sequence was found in a young man who had recovered from COVID-19.

For the CDR3, the DNA is TGTGCCTGGAACCCAGGGTCCTACAATGAGCAGTTCTTC. Its protein product is CAWNPGSYNEQFF. The chain is built from TRBV30 and TRBJ2-1; the D gene is possibly TRBD1 (5 bases). Germline-derived CDR1 and CDR2 are GTSNPN and SVGIG (reference sequence). CDR3 length: 13 residues. V dropped 4 bases and J dropped 1 base, with 8 bases sitting between them.